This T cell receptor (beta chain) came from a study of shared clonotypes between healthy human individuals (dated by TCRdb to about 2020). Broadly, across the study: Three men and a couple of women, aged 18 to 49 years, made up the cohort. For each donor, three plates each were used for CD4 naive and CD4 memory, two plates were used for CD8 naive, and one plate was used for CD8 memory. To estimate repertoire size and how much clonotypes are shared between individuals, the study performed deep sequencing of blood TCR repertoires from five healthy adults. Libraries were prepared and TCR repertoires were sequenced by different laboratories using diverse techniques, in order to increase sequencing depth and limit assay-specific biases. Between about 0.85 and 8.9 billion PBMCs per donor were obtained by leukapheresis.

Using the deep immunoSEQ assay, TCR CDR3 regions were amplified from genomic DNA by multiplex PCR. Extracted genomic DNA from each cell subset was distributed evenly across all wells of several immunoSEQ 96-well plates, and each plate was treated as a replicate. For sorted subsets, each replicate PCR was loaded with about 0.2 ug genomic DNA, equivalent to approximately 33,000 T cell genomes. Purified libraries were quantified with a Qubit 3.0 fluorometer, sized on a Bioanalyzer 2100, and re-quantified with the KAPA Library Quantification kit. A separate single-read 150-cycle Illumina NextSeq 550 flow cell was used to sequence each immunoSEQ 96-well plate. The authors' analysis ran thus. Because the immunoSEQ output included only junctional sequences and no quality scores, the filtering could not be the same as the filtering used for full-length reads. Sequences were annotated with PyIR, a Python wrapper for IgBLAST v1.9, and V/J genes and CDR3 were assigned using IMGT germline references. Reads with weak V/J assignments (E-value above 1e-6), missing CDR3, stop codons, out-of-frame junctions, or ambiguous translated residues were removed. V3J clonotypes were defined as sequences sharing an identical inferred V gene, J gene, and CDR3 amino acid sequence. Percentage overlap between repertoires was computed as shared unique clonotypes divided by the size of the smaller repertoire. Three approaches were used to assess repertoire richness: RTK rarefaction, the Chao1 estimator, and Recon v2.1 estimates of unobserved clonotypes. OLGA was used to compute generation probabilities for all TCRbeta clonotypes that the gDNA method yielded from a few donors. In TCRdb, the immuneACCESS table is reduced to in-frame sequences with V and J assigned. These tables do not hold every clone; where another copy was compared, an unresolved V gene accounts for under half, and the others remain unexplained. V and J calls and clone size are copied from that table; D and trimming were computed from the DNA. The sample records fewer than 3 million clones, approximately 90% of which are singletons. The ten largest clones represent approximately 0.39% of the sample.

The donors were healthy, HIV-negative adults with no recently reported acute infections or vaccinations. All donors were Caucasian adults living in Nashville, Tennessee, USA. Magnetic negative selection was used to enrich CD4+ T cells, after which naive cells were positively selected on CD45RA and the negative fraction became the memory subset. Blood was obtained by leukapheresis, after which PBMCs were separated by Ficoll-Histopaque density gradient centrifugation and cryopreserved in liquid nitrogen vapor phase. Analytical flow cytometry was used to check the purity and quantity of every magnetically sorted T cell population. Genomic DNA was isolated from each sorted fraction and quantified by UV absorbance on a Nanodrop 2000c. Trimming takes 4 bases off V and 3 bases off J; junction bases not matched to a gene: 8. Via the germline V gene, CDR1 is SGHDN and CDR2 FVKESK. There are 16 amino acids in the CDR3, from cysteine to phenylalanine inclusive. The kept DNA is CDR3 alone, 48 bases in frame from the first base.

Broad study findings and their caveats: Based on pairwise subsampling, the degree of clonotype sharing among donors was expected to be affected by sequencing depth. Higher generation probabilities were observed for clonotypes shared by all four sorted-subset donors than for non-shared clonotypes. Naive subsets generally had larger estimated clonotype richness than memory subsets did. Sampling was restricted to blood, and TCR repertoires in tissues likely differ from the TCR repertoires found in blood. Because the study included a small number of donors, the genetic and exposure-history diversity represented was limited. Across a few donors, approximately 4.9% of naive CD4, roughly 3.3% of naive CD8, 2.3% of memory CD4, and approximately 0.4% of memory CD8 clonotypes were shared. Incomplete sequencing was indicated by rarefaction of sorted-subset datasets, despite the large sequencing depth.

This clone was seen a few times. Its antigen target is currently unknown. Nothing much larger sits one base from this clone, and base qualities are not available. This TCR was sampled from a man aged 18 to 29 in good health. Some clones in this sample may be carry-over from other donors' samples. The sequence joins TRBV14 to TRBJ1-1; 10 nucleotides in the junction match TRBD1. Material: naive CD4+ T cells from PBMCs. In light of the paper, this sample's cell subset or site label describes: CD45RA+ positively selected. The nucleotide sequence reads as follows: TGTGCCAGCAGCCCCACTAGGGGGACAGGGGACACTGAAGCTTTCTTT. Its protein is CASSPTRGTGDTEAFF.